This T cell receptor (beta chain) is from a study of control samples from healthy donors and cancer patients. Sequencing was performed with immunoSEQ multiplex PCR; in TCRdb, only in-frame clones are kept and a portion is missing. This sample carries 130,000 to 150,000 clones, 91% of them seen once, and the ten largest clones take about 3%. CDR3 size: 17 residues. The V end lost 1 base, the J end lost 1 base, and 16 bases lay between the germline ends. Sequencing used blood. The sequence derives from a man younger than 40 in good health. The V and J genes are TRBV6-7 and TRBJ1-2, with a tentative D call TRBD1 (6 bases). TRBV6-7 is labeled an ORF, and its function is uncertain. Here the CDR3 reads CASSYLAGAKDNYGYTF. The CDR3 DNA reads TGTGCCAGCAGTTACTTGGCAGGGGCAAAGGATAACTATGGCTACACCTTC.